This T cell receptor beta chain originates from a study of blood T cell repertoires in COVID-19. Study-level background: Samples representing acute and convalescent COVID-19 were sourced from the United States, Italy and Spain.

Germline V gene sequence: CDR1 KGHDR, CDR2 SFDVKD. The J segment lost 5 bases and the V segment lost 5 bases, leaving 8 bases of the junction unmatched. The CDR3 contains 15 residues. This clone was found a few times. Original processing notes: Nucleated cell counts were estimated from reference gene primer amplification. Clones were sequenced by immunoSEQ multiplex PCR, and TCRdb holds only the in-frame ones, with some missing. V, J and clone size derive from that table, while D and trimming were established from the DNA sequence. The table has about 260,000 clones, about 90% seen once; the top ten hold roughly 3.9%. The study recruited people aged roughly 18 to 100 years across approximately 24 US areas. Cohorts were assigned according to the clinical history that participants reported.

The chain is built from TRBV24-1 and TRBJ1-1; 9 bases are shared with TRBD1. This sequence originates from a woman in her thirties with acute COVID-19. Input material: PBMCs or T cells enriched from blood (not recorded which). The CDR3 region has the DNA TGTGCCACCAGTGCCCCACAGGGGGCGCGGACTGAAGCTTTCTTT. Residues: CATSAPQGARTEAFF.